The 9 T cell receptor beta chains presented below share a single source sample, sequenced in a study of CD8 T cells in ankylosing spondylitis. One entry per CDR3 protein, called by TCRdb with MiXCR from the 5' RACE reads. The sample has hundreds of thousands of distinct CDR3 sequences; roughly 18% are singletons. Study-level findings and limits: The study identified a TCR beta motif of roughly eight highly homologous variants that appeared characteristic of ankylosing spondylitis blood.

Which antigens these TCRs recognize remains unknown. Sequences were obtained from blood, either unsorted or a sorted T cell fraction (not recorded which). Every receptor here comes from a male donor with ankylosing spondylitis.

This clonotype was detected ten times or more. This sequence joins TRBV27 and TRBJ2-2, with D unclear. The V and J ends lost 2 bases and 4 bases respectively, with 2 bases between them. CDR1 is MNHEY and CDR2 is SMNVEV in the germline V gene (reference sequence). This CDR3 has 12 residues. CDR3 amino acids: CASSLGTGELFF. CDR3 nucleotides: TGTGCCAGCAGTTTAGGCACCGGGGAGCTGTTTTTT.

This clonotype was seen a handful of times. The V call is TRBV7-9, the J call TRBJ1-1; possibly TRBD1 for D (5 bases). Trimming stripped 4 bases from V and 1 base from J, with 19 bases between. The CDR3 is 17 residues long. From germline, CDR1 is SEHNR and CDR2 FQNEAQ (reference sequence). CDR3 protein: CASSSDIGGAGNTEAFF. Here the CDR3 DNA reads TGTGCCAGCAGCTCAGATATTGGAGGGGCTGGGAACACTGAAGCTTTCTTT.

The rearrangement links TRBV6-2 or TRBV6-3 to TRBJ2-5; D assignment may be TRBD1 or TRBD2 (5 bases each). This CDR3 spans 12 amino acids. V dropped 2 bases and J dropped 6 bases, with 7 bases sitting between them. CDR1 MNHEY and CDR2 SVGEGT come from the germline V gene. CDR3 sequence reads: CASSYEGKTQYF. CDR3 bases: TGTGCCAGCAGTTACGAGGGGAAGACCCAGTACTTC.

The rearrangement joins TRBV30 to TRBJ2-7; 8 bases are a match to TRBD1. Trimming removed 0 bases from V and 6 bases from J; junction bases left unmatched: 7. Germline lookup yields CDR1 GTSNPN and CDR2 SVGIG (reference sequence). The CDR3 has 14 amino acids. CDR3 sequence reads: CAWSVLTGVGEQYF. The CDR3, as DNA: TGTGCCTGGAGTGTACTGACAGGGGTGGGCGAGCAGTACTTC.

The chain carries TRBV2 and TRBJ1-2; D is unclear. This CDR3 contains 15 residues. CDR1 is SNHLY and CDR2 is FYNNEI in the germline V gene. Trimming pared 1 base from V and 2 bases from J, leaving 11 bases between. This CDR3 is CASSEGELGNYGYTF. The DNA for the CDR3 is TGTGCCAGCAGTGAAGGGGAATTGGGGAACTATGGCTACACCTTC.

This chain joins TRBV7-9 and TRBJ2-7; D is unresolved. V lost 4 bases, J lost 2 bases, and 9 bases lay in between. The CDR3 sequence is 13 residues long. Germline V CDR1 and CDR2: SEHNR, FQNEAQ (reference sequence). CDR3 protein: CASSSPHAYEQYF. CDR3 nucleotide sequence: TGTGCCAGCAGCTCCCCCCACGCCTACGAGCAGTACTTC.

This clonotype was seen more than once but under ten times. The chain is built from TRBV6-1 and TRBJ2-7; 11 bases align to TRBD1. CDR1 is MNHNS, CDR2 SASEGT, per germline. V shed 5 bases, J shed 5 bases, and the junction held 11 bases outside the gene matches. The CDR3 sequence is 16 residues long. This CDR3 is CASSTRDRGVADEQYF. CDR3 sequence (DNA): TGTGCCAGCAGTACCAGGGACAGGGGGGTAGCAGACGAGCAGTACTTC.

The rearrangement uses TRBV7-9 and TRBJ2-1, with 7 bases aligning to TRBD2. Germline loops: CDR1 SEHNR, CDR2 FQNEAQ (reference sequence). V lost 1 base to trimming and J lost 4 bases; unmatched junction nucleotides: 4. This CDR3 is 15 amino acids long. The DNA of the CDR3 is TGTGCCAGCAGCTTAGAGGCGGGAGAGTACAATGAGCAGTTCTTC. It yields the protein CASSLEAGEYNEQFF.

Of note for this clonotype: Possible read error: a much larger clone is one base away. This CDR3 is CSARDAISTSTYEQYF. The CDR3 region has the DNA TGCAGTGCTAGAGATGCCATTAGTACCTCCACCTACGAGCAGTACTTC. This sequence joins TRBV20-1 and TRBJ2-7; D not resolved. Germline loops: CDR1 DFQATT, CDR2 SNEGSKA (reference sequence). This CDR3 has 16 residues. Trimming shortened V by 0 bases and J by 2 bases, and 17 bases separated the two germline ends.